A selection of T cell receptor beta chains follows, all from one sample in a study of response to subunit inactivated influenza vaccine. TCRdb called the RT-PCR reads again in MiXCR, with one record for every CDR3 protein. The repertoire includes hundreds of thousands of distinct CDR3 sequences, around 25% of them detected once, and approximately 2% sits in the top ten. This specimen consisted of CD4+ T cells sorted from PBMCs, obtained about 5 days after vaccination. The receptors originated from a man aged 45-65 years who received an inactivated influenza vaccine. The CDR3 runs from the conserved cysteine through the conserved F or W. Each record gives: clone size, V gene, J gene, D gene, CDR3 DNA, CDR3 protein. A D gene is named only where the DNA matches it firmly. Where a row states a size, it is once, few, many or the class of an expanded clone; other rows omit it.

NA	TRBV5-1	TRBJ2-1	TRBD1	TGCGCCAGCAGCTTGGGGGGACAGTCGGTTAATGAGCAGTTCTTC	CASSLGGQSVNEQFF
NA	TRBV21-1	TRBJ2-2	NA	TGTGCCAGCAGCAAGTCCACGCTAGCGCGGGGGAACACCGGGGAGCTGTTTTTT	CASSKSTLARGNTGELFF
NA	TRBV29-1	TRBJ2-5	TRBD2	TGCAGCTCCCGTGGACTAGCGGGGGAGGAGACCCAGTACTTC	CSSRGLAGEETQYF
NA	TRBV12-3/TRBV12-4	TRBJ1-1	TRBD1	TGTGCCAGCAAGTTTGGGACAGGGGGCGGAAACACTGAAGCTTTCTTT	CASKFGTGGGNTEAFF
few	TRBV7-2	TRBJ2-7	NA	TGTGCCAGCAGCCCGTGGGCGGGGAGCTCCTACGAGCAGTACTTC	CASSPWAGSSYEQYF
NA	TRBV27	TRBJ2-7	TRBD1	TGTGCCAGCGGGGGGACAGGGGGCAGGGGCGAGCAGTACTTC	CASGGTGGRGEQYF
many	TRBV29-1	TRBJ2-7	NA	TGCAGCGTTGGCGGGAATCTGGGCGAGCAGTACTTC	CSVGGNLGEQYF
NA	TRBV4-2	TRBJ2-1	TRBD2	TGTGCCAGCAGCCAAGATATTAGCGGGAGGTACAATGAGCAGTTCTTC	CASSQDISGRYNEQFF
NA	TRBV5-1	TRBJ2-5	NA	TGCGCCAGCAGCCCACGACAGGCTCCACAAGAGACCCAGTACTTC	CASSPRQAPQETQYF
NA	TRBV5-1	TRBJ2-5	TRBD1	TGCGCCAGCAGCCCTGGACAGGCCCCTCAAGAGACCCAGTACTTC	CASSPGQAPQETQYF
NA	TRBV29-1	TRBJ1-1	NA	TGCAGCGTTGCTCCACAATTGAACACTGAAGCTTTCTTT	CSVAPQLNTEAFF
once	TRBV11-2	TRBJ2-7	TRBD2	TGTGCCAGCAGCCTAACTAGCGGGGGGGCCTACGAGCAGTACTTC	CASSLTSGGAYEQYF
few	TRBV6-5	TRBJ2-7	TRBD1	TGTGCCAGCAGTTACTCGAGGTCGGGACAGGGACCCTACGAGCAGTACTTC	CASSYSRSGQGPYEQYF
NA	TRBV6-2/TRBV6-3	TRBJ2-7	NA	TGTGCCAGCAGCCACGACAGCATCCACACCTACGAGCAGTACTTC	CASSHDSIHTYEQYF
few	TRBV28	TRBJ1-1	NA	TGTGCCAGCTTGGTGAACACTGAAGCTTTCTTT	CASLVNTEAFF
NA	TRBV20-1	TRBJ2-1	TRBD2	TGCAGTGTGGGGGAGGGCCACGGTGAGCAGTTCTTC	CSVGEGHGEQFF
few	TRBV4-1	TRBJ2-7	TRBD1	TGCGCCAGCAGCCGTACAATACAGGGGACCTACGAGCAGTACTTC	CASSRTIQGTYEQYF
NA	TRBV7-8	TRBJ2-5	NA	TGTGCCAGCAGCTTAGTCCTGAAAGAGACCCAGTACTTC	CASSLVLKETQYF
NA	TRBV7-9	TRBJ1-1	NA	TGTGCCAGCACCATTATGGGGCAGGGAGCTTTCTTT	CASTIMGQGAFF
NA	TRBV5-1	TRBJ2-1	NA	TGCGCCAGCAGCTTGGTGTCCTCCAGCTACAATGAGCAGTTCTTC	CASSLVSSSYNEQFF
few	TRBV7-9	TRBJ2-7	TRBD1	TGTGCCAGCAGGCGGACAGGGGGGTCTGGAGAGCAGTACTTC	CASRRTGGSGEQYF
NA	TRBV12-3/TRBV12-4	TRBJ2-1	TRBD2	TGTGCCAGCAGTTTTCTCCGCGGGGGGGGACACGGGCAGTTCTTC	CASSFLRGGGHGQFF
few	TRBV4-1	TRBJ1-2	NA	TGCGCCAGCAGCCAAACAGGGTTTTATGGCTACACCTTC	CASSQTGFYGYTF
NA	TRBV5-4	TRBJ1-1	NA	TGTGCCAGCAGCTTGGATTTCGGGAACACTGAAGCTTTCTTT	CASSLDFGNTEAFF
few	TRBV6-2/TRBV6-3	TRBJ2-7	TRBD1	TGTGCCAGCAGTGAGACAGGGATCTACGAGCAGTACTTC	CASSETGIYEQYF
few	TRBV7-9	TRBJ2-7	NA	TGTGCCAGCAGCCGAATAATCTACGAGCAGTACTTC	CASSRIIYEQYF
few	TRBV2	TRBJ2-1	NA	TGTGCCAGCAGTTACCCCGTGGGGGGCGAGATTTCCAGCTACAATGAGCAGTTCTTC	CASSYPVGGEISSYNEQFF
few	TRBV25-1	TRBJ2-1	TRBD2	TGTGCCAGCAGCCCATTGAGGACTAGCGGGGACTACAATGAGCAGTTCTTC	CASSPLRTSGDYNEQFF
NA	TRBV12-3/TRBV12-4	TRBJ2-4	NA	TGTGCCAGCAGTCGCGGGGACAGCCTAGCCAAAAACATTGAGTACTTC	CASSRGDSLAKNIEYF
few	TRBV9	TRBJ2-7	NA	TGTGCCAGCAGCGCCGGACCCGGTTACGAGCAGTACTTC	CASSAGPGYEQYF
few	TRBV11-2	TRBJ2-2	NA	TGTGCCAGCCGGACTCGCGAAAACGTGAACACCGGGGAGCTGTTTTTT	CASRTRENVNTGELFF
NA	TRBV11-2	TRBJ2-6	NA	TGTGCCAGCAGCCCGATGACGGTTACCTCTGGGGCCAACGTCCTGACTTTC	CASSPMTVTSGANVLTF
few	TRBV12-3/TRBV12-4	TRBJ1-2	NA	TGTGCCAGCAGTTTATACATCGGACCGGCCCTCTATGGCTACACCTTC	CASSLYIGPALYGYTF
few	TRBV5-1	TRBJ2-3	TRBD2	TGCGCCAGTTCGACGAGCGGGGACACAGATACGCAGTATTTT	CASSTSGDTDTQYF
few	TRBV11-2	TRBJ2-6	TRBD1	TGTGCCAGCAGCTTAAGACAGGGCGTTCTTGGAGGGGCCAACGTCCTGACTTTC	CASSLRQGVLGGANVLTF
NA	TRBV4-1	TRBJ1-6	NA	TGCGCCAGCAGCCAAGTTCATAATTCACCCCTCCACTTT	CASSQVHNSPLHF
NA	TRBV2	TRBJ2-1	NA	TGTGCCAGCGGAGGGAGTGGGAGGATCGGGGGAAACAATGAGCAGTTCTTC	CASGGSGRIGGNNEQFF
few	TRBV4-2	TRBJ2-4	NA	TGTGCCAGCAGCCAAGGTTTACCGGGACAAAGCATTCAGTACTTC	CASSQGLPGQSIQYF
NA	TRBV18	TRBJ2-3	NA	TGTGCCAGCTCACCACCTGGGGATCCCAGGAATACGCAGTATTTT	CASSPPGDPRNTQYF
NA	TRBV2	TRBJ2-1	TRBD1	TGTGCCAGCAGTGATAGAACAGGGGGCGAAAATGAGCAGTTCTTC	CASSDRTGGENEQFF
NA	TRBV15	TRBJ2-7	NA	TGTGCCACCAGCAGAGAGTGGACTAACTACGAGCAGTACTTC	CATSREWTNYEQYF
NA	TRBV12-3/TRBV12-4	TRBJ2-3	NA	TGTGCCAGCAGTTTCCAAACAGATACGCAGTATTTT	CASSFQTDTQYF